This paragraph covers one T cell receptor beta chain sequence. The data belong to a study of blood T cell repertoires in COVID-19. On the study more broadly: Italy, Spain and the United States were the sources of the convalescent and acute COVID-19 samples. T cells, B-cell-depleted T cells, or PBMCs supplied cDNA or gDNA.

Sequenced by immunoSEQ multiplex PCR; TCRdb stores in-frame clones only, minus some. The repertoire holds roughly 250,000 clones, with approximately 90% as singletons. V lost 0 bases, J lost 5 bases, and 12 bases lay in between. CDR3 length: 14 amino acids. Germline CDR1 and CDR2: SGHRS and YFSETQ. The participants were between about 18 and 90 years old and came from under 25 US areas. Self-reported history from a screening survey and questionnaire set each donor's cohort. What was sequenced was PBMCs or T cells enriched from blood (not recorded which). This clonotype was sampled from a middle-aged woman with acute COVID-19. This sequence joins TRBV5-1 and TRBJ2-7; D gene ambiguous. The CDR3 DNA sequence: TGCGCCAGCAGCTTGGCGTCCCAGTTCGACGAGCAGTACTTC. Translating it yields CASSLASQFDEQYF.